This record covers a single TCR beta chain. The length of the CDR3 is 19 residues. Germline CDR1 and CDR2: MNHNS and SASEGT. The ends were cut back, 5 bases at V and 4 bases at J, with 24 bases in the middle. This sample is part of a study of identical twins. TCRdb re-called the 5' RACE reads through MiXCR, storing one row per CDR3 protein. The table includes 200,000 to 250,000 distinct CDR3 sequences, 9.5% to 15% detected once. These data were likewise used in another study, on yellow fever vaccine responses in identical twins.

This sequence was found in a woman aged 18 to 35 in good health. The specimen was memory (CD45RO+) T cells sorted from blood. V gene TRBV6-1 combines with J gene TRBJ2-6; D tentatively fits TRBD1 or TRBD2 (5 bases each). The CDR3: CASSRKPGRVTRGANVLTF. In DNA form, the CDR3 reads TGTGCCAGCAGTAGAAAACCGGGACGGGTCACGAGAGGGGCCAACGTCCTGACTTTC.